Following are 13 T cell receptor beta chains from one sample sequenced in a study of post-analysis software for immune sequencing data (dated by TCRdb to the mid-2010s). Broader findings and caveats from the paper: Patients showed significantly higher frequencies than controls for about 5 TRBV segments, among them TRBV5-6, TRBV5-1 and TRBV20-1.

Libraries were built with PCR. Sequencing instrument: Illumina HiSeq 2500. To reduce PCR and sequencing biases, unique molecular identifiers were built into the TCR beta cDNA libraries. TCRdb reprocessed the public reads (quality trimming at Q25 with fastp, clone calling with MiXCR) and kept in-frame beta chains. Duplicate CDR3 protein sequences are folded into a single record with the most common DNA and genes. Within this sample are some 690,000 distinct CDR3 sequences, with more than 50% of them counted one time only. The ten largest clones take up 11% of the sample. For these TCRs, the target antigens are not known. The sample was blood. Receptors originate from a girl aged 2 to 10 with multiple sclerosis.

The chain uses TRBV7-2 and TRBJ2-5; D may be TRBD1 (7 bases). From germline, CDR1 is SGHTA and CDR2 FQGNSA. V lost 5 bases and J lost 0, with 22 bases in between. This CDR3 is built from 18 residues. The CDR3: CASSLGGDSKMYQETQYF. The CDR3 region has the DNA TGTGCCAGCAGCCTAGGAGGGGACAGCAAAATGTACCAAGAGACCCAGTACTTC.

In its sample, this clonotype was seen a few times. This chain connects TRBV20-1 to TRBJ2-1, with 9 bases lining up with TRBD2. Germline CDR1 DFQATT, CDR2 SNEGSKA (reference sequence). V trimming: 0 bases; J trimming: 8 bases; junction bases outside the gene matches: 5. There are 14 residues in the CDR3. The CDR3 is CSAREGTSIDEQFF. The CDR3 DNA reads as TGCAGTGCTAGAGAGGGGACTAGCATCGATGAGCAGTTCTTC.

The chain couples TRBV20-1 to TRBJ2-7, with D possibly being TRBD2 (5 bases). Looked up from germline, CDR1 is DFQATT and CDR2 is SNEGSKA (reference sequence). The CDR3 length is 16 residues. V was cut by 3 bases and J by 7 bases, with 25 bases left in between. For the CDR3, the DNA is TGCAGTGCTAGGGGCGGACTTGGAAGACGAGGTAGAGAGCAGTACTTC. Translating gives CSARGGLGRRGREQYF.

This clonotype was seen only a few times. The rearrangement uses TRBV29-1 and TRBJ1-4, with D perhaps matching TRBD1 (5 bases). Looked up from germline, CDR1 is SQVTM and CDR2 is ANQGSEA. Trimming pared 4 bases from V and 6 bases from J, leaving 12 bases between. The CDR3 sequence is 13 residues long. CDR3 protein: CSVGEGRDEKLFF. The CDR3 DNA follows: TGCAGCGTTGGGGAGGGGCGCGATGAAAAACTGTTTTTT.

Written as DNA, the CDR3 is TGTGCCAGCAGCCAACCGGGACAGGGACCCTACGAGCAGTACTTC. This encodes CASSQPGQGPYEQYF. This sequence joins TRBV14 and TRBJ2-7; 9 bases are shared with TRBD1. This CDR3 comprises 15 residues. With 2 bases clipped from V and 2 bases from J, the junction kept 4 bases outside the gene matches. Looked up from germline, CDR1 is SGHDN and CDR2 is FVKESK.

The chain recombines TRBV29-1 with TRBJ2-3; 8 nucleotides match TRBD2. The germline CDR1 and CDR2 sequences are SQVTM and ANQGSEA. V shed 5 bases, J shed 2 bases, and the junction held 9 bases outside the gene matches. The CDR3 contains 15 residues. DNA for the CDR3: TGCAGCGTTTACGGAGCGGGAGTTAACACAGATACGCAGTATTTT. Residues: CSVYGAGVNTDTQYF.

This chain joins TRBV29-1 and TRBJ2-5; D might be TRBD2 (6 bases). Germline-derived CDR1 and CDR2 are SQVTM and ANQGSEA. The ends were cut back, 0 bases at V and 1 base at J, with 15 bases in the middle. The CDR3 has 16 residues. This chain's CDR3 is CSVEERKGGLQETQYF. In nucleotides, the CDR3 is TGCAGCGTTGAAGAAAGAAAGGGAGGCCTCCAAGAGACCCAGTACTTC.

V gene TRBV3-1 combines with J gene TRBJ2-7; unclear D gene. The length of the CDR3 is 13 residues. The ends were cut back, 4 bases at V and 0 bases at J, with 7 bases in the middle. Germline CDR1 reads LGHDT; CDR2 reads YNNKEL (reference sequence). The CDR3, as DNA: TGTGCCAGCAGCCCCCCAGACTCCTACGAGCAGTACTTC. As protein: CASSPPDSYEQYF.

This sequence joins TRBV6-2 or TRBV6-3 and TRBJ1-2; TRBD1 might be the D (6 bases). V gave up 5 bases and J gave up 5 bases, with 21 bases separating them. Looked up from germline, CDR1 is MNHEY and CDR2 is SVGEGT. This CDR3 is built from 16 residues. In DNA form, the CDR3 reads TGTGCCAGCAGTACTGGAGCCAACTTTAGGGGGTATGGCTACACCTTC. Encoded protein: CASSTGANFRGYGYTF.

The rearrangement joins TRBV20-1 to TRBJ2-7; D possibly uses TRBD1 or TRBD2 (5 bases each). The J call may be incorrect, as the DNA end agrees better with TRBJ2-5. The CDR3 sequence is 14 residues long. The germline V gene has CDR1 DFQATT and CDR2 SNEGSKA (reference sequence). Here the CDR3 DNA reads TGCAGTGCTAGAGATCTAGTGGGGGTAGAGACCCAGTACTTC. This gives the protein CSARDLVGVETQYF.

The chain combines TRBV20-1 with TRBJ2-3, with TRBD2 matching over 9 bases. With 3 bases clipped from V and 3 bases from J, the junction kept 7 bases outside the gene matches. CDR1 is DFQATT, CDR2 SNEGSKA, per germline (reference sequence). The CDR3 totals 15 residues. The DNA for the CDR3 is TGCAGTGCTAGCTTGGCGGGAGGGGAAACAGATACGCAGTATTTT. Its translation is CSASLAGGETDTQYF.

V and J are TRBV2 and TRBJ1-6; TRBD1 agrees at 8 bases. V trimming: 4 bases; J trimming: 6 bases; junction bases outside the gene matches: 5. CDR3 length: 15 amino acids. Germline V gives CDR1 SNHLY, CDR2 FYNNEI. The CDR3 region has the DNA TGTGCCAGCAGTGTCACTGGACAGGGTAATTCACCCCTCCACTTT. Encoded protein: CASSVTGQGNSPLHF. The whole variable domain, remainder taken from reference TRBV2 and TRBJ1-6, is EPEVTQTPSHQVTQMGQEVILRCVPISNHLYFYWYRQILGQKVEFLVSFYNNEISEKSEIFDDQFSVERPDGSNFTLKIRSTKLEDSAMYFCASSVTGQGNSPLHFGNGTRLTVT.

This chain links TRBV6-5 with TRBJ2-5, with TRBD2 matching over 8 bases. CDR3 length: 13 amino acids. Trimming at V came to 6 bases and at J to 7 bases, leaving 7 bases not matched to a gene. Germline V lookup: CDR1 MNHEY, CDR2 SVGAGI. The CDR3 spells CASRNPGLGTQYF. The CDR3, as DNA: TGTGCCAGCAGAAATCCGGGACTAGGGACCCAGTACTTC.